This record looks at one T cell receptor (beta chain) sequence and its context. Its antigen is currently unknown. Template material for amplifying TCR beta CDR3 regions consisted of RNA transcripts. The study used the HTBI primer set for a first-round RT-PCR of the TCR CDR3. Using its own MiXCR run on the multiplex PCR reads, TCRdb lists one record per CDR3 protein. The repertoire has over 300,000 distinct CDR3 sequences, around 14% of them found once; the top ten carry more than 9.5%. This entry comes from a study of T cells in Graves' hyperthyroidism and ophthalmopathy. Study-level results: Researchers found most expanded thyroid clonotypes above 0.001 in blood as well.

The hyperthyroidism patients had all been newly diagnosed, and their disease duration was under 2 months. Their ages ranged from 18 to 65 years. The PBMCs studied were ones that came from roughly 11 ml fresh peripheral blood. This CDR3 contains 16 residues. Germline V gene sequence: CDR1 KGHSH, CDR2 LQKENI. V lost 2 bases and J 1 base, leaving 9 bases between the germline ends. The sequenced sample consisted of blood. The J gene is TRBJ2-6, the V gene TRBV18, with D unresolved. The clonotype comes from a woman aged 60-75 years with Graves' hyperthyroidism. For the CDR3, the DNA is TGTGCCAGCTCACCAGCCGGGCCTTCTGGGGCCAACGTCCTGACTTTC. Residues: CASSPAGPSGANVLTF.